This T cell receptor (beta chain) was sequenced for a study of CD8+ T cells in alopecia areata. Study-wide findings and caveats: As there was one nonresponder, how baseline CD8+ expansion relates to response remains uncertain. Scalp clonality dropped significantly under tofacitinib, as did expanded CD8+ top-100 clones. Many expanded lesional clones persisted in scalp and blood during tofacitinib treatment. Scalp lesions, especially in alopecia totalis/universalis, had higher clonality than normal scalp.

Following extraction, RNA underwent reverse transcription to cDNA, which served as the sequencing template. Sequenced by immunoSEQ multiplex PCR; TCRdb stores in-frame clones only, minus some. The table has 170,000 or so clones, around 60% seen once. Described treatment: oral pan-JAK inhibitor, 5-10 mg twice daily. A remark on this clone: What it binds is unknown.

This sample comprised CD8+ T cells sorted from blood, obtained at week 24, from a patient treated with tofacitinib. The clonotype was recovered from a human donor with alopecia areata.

This CDR3 reads CAWDLLASMNTEAFF. The CDR3, as DNA: TGTGCCTGGGACCTTCTAGCCTCTATGAACACTGAAGCTTTCTTT. The J gene is TRBJ1-1, the V gene TRBV30; D gene unclear. V shed 5 bases and J shed 0 bases, with 16 bases lying between them. This CDR3 has 15 amino acids. Per germline, CDR1 GTSNPN and CDR2 SVGIG (reference sequence).